This T cell receptor (beta chain) was retrieved from a study of T cell responses to AZD1222 COVID-19 vaccine. Study in general: The study pooled second doses at about 4 or about 12 weeks. Regarding the study as a whole: Baseline testing showed seropositivity in only a handful of AZD1222 recipients.

Points on this clone: Its antigen is unidentified.

With 1 base removed from V and 5 bases from J, the gap between germline ends came to 14 bases. There are 15 residues in the CDR3. Germline assignment: CDR1 SGHAT and CDR2 FQDESV (reference sequence). The protocol was immunoSEQ multiplex PCR, while the TCRdb copy is restricted to in-frame clones and leaves out a portion. The table lists over 80,000 clones, around 89% of them singletons. The clonotype originates from an adult in good health. The sequenced sample was peripheral blood, obtained on day 0 of AZD1222 vaccination. This chain links TRBV11-1 with TRBJ1-1; tentatively, D is TRBD1 (6 bases). As DNA, the CDR3 is TGTGCCAGCAGCTTAGGAGGAGGGGGACTAACTGAAGCTTTCTTT. Its translation: CASSLGGGGLTEAFF.